These 28 T cell receptor beta chains share one sample of origin, sequenced in a study of spatial heterogeneity in lung cancer. General study findings and limits: Counts of expanded intratumoral alpha and beta TCRs tracked tumor mutation counts.

Documented time point: sample taken at primary tumor resection. No antigens are known for them. TCRdb re-called the 5' RACE reads through MiXCR, storing one row per CDR3 protein. The sample has about 20,000 distinct CDR3 sequences, around 6.5% seen once. This material consisted of lung tumor tissue, taken at surgery. The receptors stem from a female donor with early-stage non-small cell lung cancer.

This clonotype was counted ten times or more. The V gene is TRBV6-4, the J gene TRBJ1-1; D not certain. V was trimmed by 5 bases and J by 5 bases, leaving 12 bases between them. CDR3 length: 13 amino acids. CDR1 and CDR2 (germline): MRHNA, SNTAGT. CDR3 region: CASSSQAGTEAFF. CDR3 DNA sequence: TGTGCCAGCAGTTCGCAGGCCGGTACTGAAGCTTTCTTT.

This clonotype is termed medium-sized. The rearrangement links TRBV4-3 to TRBJ2-3, with 8 bases matching TRBD1. The junction had 0 bases not matched to a gene; V was cut back by 0 bases and J by 1 base. Germline V gene lookup returns CDR1 LGHNA and CDR2 YSLEER. The CDR3 is 15 amino acids. CDR3 protein: CASSQETGGTDTQYF. CDR3 DNA sequence: TGCGCCAGCAGCCAAGAGACAGGGGGCACAGATACGCAGTATTTT.

In its sample, this clonotype was seen many times. The V gene is TRBV7-2, the J gene TRBJ2-5; 8 nucleotides agree with TRBD2. V lost 0 bases, J lost 4 bases, and 10 bases stayed unmatched. Germline V CDR1 and CDR2: SGHTA, FQGNSA. This CDR3 comprises 17 residues. The CDR3 loop reads CASSLANRGGLRETQYF. Here the CDR3 DNA reads TGTGCCAGCAGCTTAGCAAACCGGGGGGGCCTCCGAGAGACCCAGTACTTC.

Many counts were recorded for this clonotype. V is TRBV18 and J is TRBJ1-4, with 7 bases fitting TRBD1. The ends lost 4 bases at V and 8 bases at J; junction bases unmatched: 10. This CDR3 has 15 amino acids. Germline values: CDR1 KGHSH, CDR2 LQKENI. The CDR3 DNA reads as TGTGCCAGCTCACGACGACAGGGAGATTTAGAAAAACTGTTTTTT. It specifies CASSRRQGDLEKLFF.

This clonotype was seen ten or more times. The V gene is TRBV20-1, the J gene TRBJ1-4; no reliable D call. Germline V gene lookup returns CDR1 DFQATT and CDR2 SNEGSKA (reference sequence). V lost 2 bases, J lost 10 bases, and 8 bases lay in between. The CDR3 totals 11 residues. In nucleotides, the CDR3 is TGCAGTGCTAGATCCGTTGGAAAACTGTTTTTT. This encodes CSARSVGKLFF.

This clonotype was counted at least ten times. V and J are TRBV10-3 and TRBJ2-5; D unresolved. CDR1 is ENHRY, CDR2 SYGVKD, per germline. V gave up 3 bases and J gave up 5 bases, with 13 bases separating them. The CDR3 covers 14 residues. For the CDR3, the DNA is TGTGCCATCAGTGAACGGTTTAAGGTCGAGACCCAGTACTTC. This translates into CAISERFKVETQYF.

This clonotype was detected many times. The V and J genes are TRBV5-1 and TRBJ2-1; 7 bases line up with TRBD2. The J segment lost 2 bases and the V segment lost 0 bases, leaving 2 bases of the junction unmatched. The germline V gene has CDR1 SGHRS and CDR2 YFSETQ. The CDR3 extends over 15 amino acids. CDR3 in DNA: TGCGCCAGCAGCTTGGCTAGCGGTACCTACAATGAGCAGTTCTTC. Translation: CASSLASGTYNEQFF.

V and J are TRBV7-2 and TRBJ2-1; D may correspond to TRBD1 or TRBD2 (6 bases each). This CDR3 spans 13 amino acids. Germline V gene lookup returns CDR1 SGHTA and CDR2 FQGNSA. The V gene lost 7 bases and the J gene lost 4 bases, with 11 bases spanning the gap. CDR3 amino acids: CASKGGQYNEQFF. The CDR3 bases are TGTGCCAGCAAGGGGGGCCAATACAATGAGCAGTTCTTC.

This clonotype appeared many times. V and J are TRBV3-1 and TRBJ1-1, with D perhaps matching TRBD1 (6 bases). The CDR3 spans 16 residues. The V end was cut by 6 bases, the J end by 1 base, with 18 bases between. CDR1 and CDR2 from the germline V gene are LGHDT and YNNKEL (reference sequence). The CDR3 region has the DNA TGTGCCAGCAGTCTACTTCCGGGACAAACGAACACTGAAGCTTTCTTT. This sequence encodes CASSLLPGQTNTEAFF. Drawing the rest from reference TRBV3-1 and TRBJ1-1, the complete variable domain is DTAVSQTPKYLVTQMGNDKSIKCEQNLGHDTMYWYKQDSKKFLKIMFSYNNKELIINETVPNRFSPKSPDKAHLNLHINSLELGDSAVYFCASSLLPGQTNTEAFFGQGTRLTVV.

This clonotype was observed many times. The rearrangement uses TRBV30 and TRBJ1-2; no clear D. This CDR3 comprises 13 residues. V was trimmed by 0 bases and J by 3 bases, leaving 8 bases between them. Germline lookup yields CDR1 GTSNPN and CDR2 SVGIG (reference sequence). CDR3 region: CAWSVLPDYGYTF. In DNA, the CDR3 is TGTGCCTGGAGTGTATTGCCGGACTATGGCTACACCTTC.

This clonotype was detected ten times or more. V usage is TRBV4-3 and J usage is TRBJ1-1, with 7 bases matching TRBD1. V dropped 0 bases and J dropped 1; count of bases not matched to a gene: 8. Germline V gene lookup returns CDR1 LGHNA and CDR2 YSLEER. CDR3 size: 17 residues. CDR3 protein: CASSQDMTGRQNTEAFF. The CDR3 region has the DNA TGCGCCAGCAGCCAAGATATGACAGGGAGGCAGAACACTGAAGCTTTCTTT.

This clonotype was picked up a small number of times. V usage is TRBV6-6 and J usage is TRBJ1-2; D possibly corresponds to TRBD1 (5 bases). Germline CDR1 MNHNY, CDR2 SVGAGI (reference sequence). V lost 6 bases and J 5 bases, leaving 13 bases between the germline ends. The CDR3 is made up of 13 amino acids. CDR3 in amino acids: CASRARQSYGYTF. The CDR3 DNA reads TGTGCCAGCAGAGCCAGACAGTCATATGGCTACACCTTC.

This sequence joins TRBV18 and TRBJ1-3, with D hard to call. The germline V and J ends were trimmed by 0 bases and 0 bases, with 6 bases remaining between them. CDR3 length equals 15 residues. CDR1 is KGHSH and CDR2 is LQKENI in the germline V gene. The CDR3 spells CASSPPQSSGNTIYF. The CDR3 DNA reads TGTGCCAGCTCACCACCACAGAGCTCTGGAAACACCATATATTTT.

This clonotype was counted many times. This rearrangement joins TRBV20-1 to TRBJ2-7, with no clear D. Trimming took 6 bases from V and 1 from J, leaving 16 bases between them. CDR1 DFQATT and CDR2 SNEGSKA come from the germline V gene (reference sequence). The CDR3 consists of 14 residues. CDR3 amino acids: CSARPGGRSYEQYF. The CDR3 DNA follows: TGCAGTGCCCGGCCGGGTGGACGGTCCTACGAGCAGTACTTC.

This clonotype was observed many times. The DNA for the CDR3 is TGTGCCAGCAGCCGAGCAGGGGGCGGAGGCACAGATACGCAGTATTTT. It translates to CASSRAGGGGTDTQYF. The chain joins TRBV7-2 to TRBJ2-3; 8 positions agree with TRBD1. The CDR3 covers 16 residues. After removal of 5 bases from V and 1 base from J, the junction contained 8 bases not matched to a gene. The germline V gene has CDR1 SGHTA and CDR2 FQGNSA.

J is TRBJ2-3 and V is TRBV20-1, with TRBD1 as a possible D gene (5 bases). The CDR3 is made up of 17 amino acids. V was shortened by 3 bases and J by 2 bases, with 21 bases between the two germline ends. Germline V CDR1 and CDR2: DFQATT, SNEGSKA (reference sequence). CDR3 coding DNA: TGCAGTGCTAGCCCCCCCACAGGCGGCCGAACCACAGATACGCAGTATTTT. Its translation: CSASPPTGGRTTDTQYF.

The chain combines TRBV7-3 with TRBJ1-2, with D maybe TRBD1 (6 bases). The CDR3 has 13 residues. The V end lost 5 bases, the J end lost 0 bases, and 7 bases lay between the germline ends. The germline V gene encodes CDR1 SGHTA and CDR2 FQGTGA. The CDR3 nucleotides are TGTGCCAGCAGCAAGGGGGCTAACTATGGCTACACCTTC. Protein sequence: CASSKGANYGYTF.

At least ten counts were recorded for this clonotype. The V call is TRBV29-1, the J call TRBJ1-1; 8 nucleotides line up with TRBD1. Trimming at V came to 7 bases and at J to 1 base, leaving 5 bases not matched to a gene. Germline V gives CDR1 SQVTM, CDR2 ANQGSEA. The CDR3 loop spans 13 amino acids. The CDR3 loop reads CSGGQGGNTEAFF. CDR3 bases: TGCAGCGGAGGACAGGGAGGGAACACTGAAGCTTTCTTT.

This clonotype is labeled medium-sized. Sequence at one end of the junction differs from germline and may be a read error. The chain carries TRBV20-1 and TRBJ2-3; 7 positions agree with TRBD2. There are 14 residues in the CDR3. Germline V gives CDR1 DFQATT, CDR2 SNEGSKA (reference sequence). CDR3 sequence: CGAGKVGSTDTQYF. Written as DNA, the CDR3 is TGTGGAGCGGGGAAAGTTGGGAGCACAGATACGCAGTATTTT.

This clonotype has only a few counts. This chain links TRBV3-1 with TRBJ1-4; perhaps TRBD1 as D (6 bases). Between the trimmed V and J ends, which lost 4 bases and 7 bases, there was a span of 10 bases. The CDR3 length is 13 residues. Looked up from germline, CDR1 is LGHDT and CDR2 is YNNKEL (reference sequence). The CDR3 DNA sequence: TGTGCCAGCAGCCCGGGACACGCTGAAAAACTGTTTTTT. This sequence encodes CASSPGHAEKLFF.

This clonotype was counted ten times or more. The chain couples TRBV29-1 to TRBJ2-3; TRBD1 matches 7 bases. J lost 5 bases, V lost 5 bases, and 7 bases had no gene match. The CDR3 contains 13 residues. Germline CDR1 SQVTM, CDR2 ANQGSEA. The CDR3: CSVWVAGGDTQYF. In DNA, the CDR3 is TGCAGCGTTTGGGTGGCAGGGGGAGATACGCAGTATTTT.

The sample holds a few counts of this clonotype. The rearrangement uses TRBV20-1 and TRBJ2-7; D may be TRBD2 (6 bases). The CDR3 spans 17 residues. Deletions cut 1 base from V and 4 bases from J, with 23 bases between. Germline CDR1 and CDR2: DFQATT and SNEGSKA (reference sequence). The CDR3, as DNA: TGCAGTGCTAGAGCGACCCCGGGTCGGGGGAGGTGGTACGAGCAGTACTTC. Protein sequence: CSARATPGRGRWYEQYF.

This clonotype was seen repeatedly, ten times or more. The chain couples TRBV3-1 to TRBJ2-2; no clear D gene. The CDR3 loop spans 14 amino acids. In germline, CDR1 is LGHDT, CDR2 YNNKEL (reference sequence). Trimming cost V 3 bases and J 0 bases, with 5 bases left between them. The CDR3 DNA reads as TGTGCCAGCAGCCATGGGACGAACACCGGGGAGCTGTTTTTT. Translation: CASSHGTNTGELFF.

The chain uses TRBV18 and TRBJ2-1; D ambiguous. Trimming removed 4 bases at V and 10 bases at J, with 8 bases between. Germline CDR1 reads KGHSH; CDR2 reads LQKENI. The CDR3 contains 11 residues. The CDR3 is CASSRATEQFF. CDR3 coding DNA: TGTGCCAGCTCACGGGCAACCGAGCAGTTCTTC. The full variable domain, rest sourced from reference TRBV18 and TRBJ2-1, is NAGVMQNPRHLVRRRGQEARLRCSPMKGHSHVYWYRQLPEEGLKFMVYLQKENIIDESGMPKERFSAEFPKEGPSILRIQQVVRGDSAAYFCASSRATEQFFGPGTRLTVL.

This chain links TRBV27 with TRBJ2-2; weak D call: TRBD1 (5 bases). V lost 2 bases to trimming and J lost 1 base, with 8 bases between them. The germline CDR1 and CDR2 sequences are MNHEY and SMNVEV (reference sequence). The CDR3 consists of 15 residues. The CDR3 region is CASSLTGLNTGELFF. CDR3 nucleotides: TGTGCCAGCAGTTTAACAGGTTTGAACACCGGGGAGCTGTTTTTT.

This clonotype was seen ten or more times. V gene TRBV4-2 combines with J gene TRBJ2-6, with 7 bases identical to TRBD2. In germline, CDR1 is LGHNA, CDR2 YNFKEQ. The CDR3 contains 16 residues. Trimming at V came to 1 base and at J to 0 bases, leaving 0 bases not matched to a gene. The CDR3: CASSQASGSGANVLTF. The CDR3 DNA reads TGTGCCAGCAGCCAAGCTAGCGGCTCTGGGGCCAACGTCCTGACTTTC.

This clonotype is classed as medium-sized. J is TRBJ2-7 and V is TRBV28; D ambiguous. This CDR3 region has 14 residues. Germline CDR1 reads MDHEN; CDR2 reads SYDVKM. The V and J ends lost 1 base and 3 bases respectively, with 10 bases between them. The CDR3 spells CASSLSPPNYEQYF. DNA of the CDR3: TGTGCCAGCAGTTTATCACCGCCTAACTACGAGCAGTACTTC.

The chain recombines TRBV12-3 or TRBV12-4 with TRBJ2-3, with 7 bases aligning to TRBD2. There are 17 residues in the CDR3. The ends lost 4 bases at V and 5 bases at J; junction bases unmatched: 15. The CDR3 protein is CASSSSLAGGAQDTQYF. DNA for the CDR3: TGTGCCAGCAGTTCCTCGTTAGCGGGTGGGGCACAAGATACGCAGTATTTT.